This TCR beta chain was sequenced for a study of radiation and T cells in renal cell carcinoma. General study findings and limits: From baseline, blood top tumor clonotypes peaked at 2 weeks post-radiation.

Sample time point: baseline pretreatment blood. Regarding treatment: 15 Gy SBRT to primary tumor, nephrectomy 4 weeks later. TCRdb's table, derived via immunoSEQ multiplex PCR, lists solely in-frame clones and lacks some. Here the sample spans approximately 140,000 clones, about nine tenths being singletons. To note about this clone: Its antigen is not identified.

Germline CDR1 is SGHRS and CDR2 is YFSETQ. This CDR3 spans 13 amino acids. V was pared by 6 bases and J by 2 bases, with 11 bases between. The chain uses TRBV5-1 and TRBJ1-1; weak D call: TRBD1 (6 bases). The material was blood, obtained from a patient whose treatment included radiotherapy and nephrectomy. The receptor was derived from a woman between 70 and 85 years old with renal cell carcinoma. CDR3: CASTTGINTEAFF. DNA of the CDR3: TGCGCCAGCACCACAGGGATAAACACTGAAGCTTTCTTT.